This T cell receptor beta chain was recorded in a study of T cells in Graves' hyperthyroidism and ophthalmopathy. Trimming stripped 5 bases from V and 4 bases from J, with 18 bases between. The CDR3 sequence is 15 residues long. From germline, CDR1 is SEHNR and CDR2 FQNEAQ (reference sequence). On this clonotype: Its antigen is still unknown.

Regarding the study as a whole: Patients with ophthalmopathy were separated from those with stable hyperthyroidism by a 13 V-J model.

Amplification yielded TCR beta CDR3 regions, with RNA transcripts as the source. An initial round of RT-PCR targeting the TCR CDR3 relied on the HTBI primer set. A single record per CDR3 protein comes from TCRdb applying MiXCR to the multiplex PCR reads. Found here are a few hundred thousand distinct CDR3 sequences, less than 20% of them singletons; the top ten hold around 7.8%. The chain links TRBV7-9 to TRBJ2-7, with unresolved D. This clonotype was sampled from a woman aged 25 to 39 with Graves' hyperthyroidism. The sequenced sample was blood. The CDR3 here is CASSPPPRIGYEQYF. The CDR3, as DNA: TGTGCCAGCAGCCCCCCCCCGAGGATCGGGTACGAGCAGTACTTC.